This T cell receptor (beta chain) was recovered during a study of T-cell memory formation after mild COVID-19. Study-wide background: In these data, TCR clusters were largely donor specific.

Points on this clonotype: Its antigen is not identified.

General study results and limits: Memory cells collected pre-infection included some clones that later responded, suggesting cross-reactive memory joined. Clones which contracted sat mainly in CM and EM if CD4+, and in EMRA if CD8+.

The TCR alpha and TCR beta cDNA libraries, bearing sample barcodes and UMIs, were generated by 5'RACE using constant-segment primers. One entry per CDR3 protein, called by TCRdb with MiXCR from the 5' RACE reads. Found here are 150,000 to 200,000 distinct CDR3 sequences, 20% to 25% of them singletons; the top ten hold 23%. There are 15 residues in the CDR3. Between the trimmed V and J ends, which lost 0 bases and 4 bases, there was a span of 12 bases. Looked up from germline, CDR1 is DFQATT and CDR2 is SNEGSKA (reference sequence). This chain connects TRBV20-1 to TRBJ2-2; the D gene is possibly TRBD1 (5 bases). The source of this sequence is an adult woman who had mild COVID-19 (a few samples of this study predate the infection). Cell type and time point are not known. The sequencing input was PBMCs or a T cell subset sorted from them (not recorded which). CDR3 protein: CSARDGGRGTGELFF. Here the CDR3 DNA reads TGCAGTGCTAGAGATGGCGGAAGGGGCACCGGGGAGCTGTTTTTT.